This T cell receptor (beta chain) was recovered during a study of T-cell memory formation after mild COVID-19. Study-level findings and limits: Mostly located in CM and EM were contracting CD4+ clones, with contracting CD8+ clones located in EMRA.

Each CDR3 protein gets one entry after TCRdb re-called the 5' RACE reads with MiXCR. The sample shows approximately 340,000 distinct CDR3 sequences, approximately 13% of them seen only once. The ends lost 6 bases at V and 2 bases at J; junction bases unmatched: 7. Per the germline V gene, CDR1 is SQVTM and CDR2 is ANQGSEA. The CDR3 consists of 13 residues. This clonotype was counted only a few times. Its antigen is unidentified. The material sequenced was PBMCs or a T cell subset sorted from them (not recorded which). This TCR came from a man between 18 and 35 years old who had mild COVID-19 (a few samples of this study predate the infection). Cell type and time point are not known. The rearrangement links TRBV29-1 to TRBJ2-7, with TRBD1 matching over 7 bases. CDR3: CSVLTGKTYEQYF. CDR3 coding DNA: TGCAGCGTCCTGACAGGGAAAACCTACGAGCAGTACTTC.